Here is one TCR beta chain with its context. Every TCR cDNA molecule carried a tag that served as a unique molecular identifier. TCRdb re-derived calls from the 5' RACE reads in MiXCR, one entry per CDR3 protein. This sample yields about 47,000 distinct CDR3 sequences, of which more than 6.5% are seen a single time; roughly 37% belongs to the top ten. Documented time point: blood at routine non-recurrence follow-up after resection. In each case, whole RNA from tumor, nontumor lung or frozen PBMC was sequenced unsorted. There are 16 residues in the CDR3. Germline CDR1 reads SGHRS; CDR2 reads YFSETQ. The germline V and J ends were trimmed by 0 bases and 3 bases, with 14 bases remaining between them. The sample originates from a study of spatial heterogeneity in lung cancer.

This TCR derives from a female donor with early-stage non-small cell lung cancer. Source: PBMCs, taken at follow-up. The chain has TRBV5-1 and TRBJ2-3; possibly TRBD2 for D (5 bases). The CDR3: CASSLVADYRTDTQYF. The CDR3 nucleotides read TGCGCCAGCAGCTTGGTTGCAGACTACCGAACAGATACGCAGTATTTT.